The rows below give T cell receptor beta chains drawn from one sample of a study of PD-1 blockade in classical Hodgkin lymphoma. Clones were read by immunoSEQ multiplex PCR, and TCRdb kept only the in-frame ones, dropping some. The sample lists about 64,000 clones, approximately 94% occurring once. Specimen: peripheral blood mononuclear cells (PBMCs), collected before the fourth cycle of nivolumab. The receptors were gathered from a human donor with classical Hodgkin lymphoma. The CDR3 runs from the conserved cysteine through the conserved F or W. The order of the fields is CDR3 length, V gene, D gene, J gene, clone size, CDR3 DNA, CDR3 protein. A D gene is named only where the DNA matches it firmly. Clone size is stated in some rows and not others, as once, few, many or a class when expanded.

14,TRBV6-6,.,TRBJ1-5,.,TGTGCCAGCAGTTACCGTGGGGGGGATCAGCCCCAGCATTTT,CASSYRGGDQPQHF
15,TRBV10-2,TRBD2,TRBJ2-3,.,TGCGCCAGTCGTGAATGGGGAGGGCCATCAGATACGCAGTATTTT,CASREWGGPSDTQYF
14,TRBV5-4,.,TRBJ2-5,once,TGTGCCAGCAGCTTGGAACCGAACTTGGAGACCCAGTACTTC,CASSLEPNLETQYF
13,TRBV28,.,TRBJ1-5,once,TGTGCCAGCAGTTTTCGAAACAATCAGCCCCAGCATTTT,CASSFRNNQPQHF
13,TRBV7-9,TRBD1,TRBJ2-1,.,TGTGCCAGCAGCTTAACCCAGGGGGACGAGCAGTTCTTC,CASSLTQGDEQFF
11,TRBV5-3,.,TRBJ1-1,.,TGTGCCAGAGAGGCGGTGGCTGAAGCTTTCTTT,CAREAVAEAFF
10,TRBV2,.,TRBJ2-7,.,TGTGCCAGCAGTTCCTACGAGCAGTACTTC,CASSSYEQYF
14,TRBV10-3,TRBD1,TRBJ2-7,.,TGTGCCATCAGTGCAGGACAGGGAGACTACGAGCAGTACTTC,CAISAGQGDYEQYF
16,TRBV15,.,TRBJ2-5,.,TGTGCCACCAGCAGAGATAAGGCGTCCCCCCAAGAGACCCAGTACTTC,CATSRDKASPQETQYF
11,TRBV20-1,.,TRBJ2-5,.,TGCAGTGCTAGAACCGAAAGGACCCAGTACTTC,CSARTERTQYF
17,TRBV5-1,.,TRBJ2-1,.,TGCGCCAGCAGCTTGGGGACTGTGATAAGCTCCTACAATGAGCAGTTCTTC,CASSLGTVISSYNEQFF
14,TRBV2,.,TRBJ2-1,.,TGTGCCAGCAGTCCGGAGGGCCGTAACAATGAGCAGTTCTTC,CASSPEGRNNEQFF
14,TRBV19,.,TRBJ2-7,.,TGTGCCAGTAGTCCCGGACTGAGCTCCTACGAGCAGTACTTC,CASSPGLSSYEQYF
16,TRBV28,TRBD2,TRBJ2-1,once,TGTGCCAGCAGTTTACTCAGCGGGAGCAGGTACAATGAGCAGTTCTTC,CASSLLSGSRYNEQFF
16,TRBV5-1,.,TRBJ2-1,.,TGCGCCAGCAGCTTGGCCGCGTACAGCTCCTACAATGAGCAGTTCTTC,CASSLAAYSSYNEQFF
14,TRBV21-1,.,TRBJ2-1,.,TGTGCCAGCAGCAAAGGGGCAGCCGGTATGGAGCAGTTCTTC,CASSKGAAGMEQFF
13,TRBV28,.,TRBJ1-1,.,TGTGCCAGCAAGGTACAAGGTGTGACTGAAGCTTTCTTT,CASKVQGVTEAFF
15,TRBV6-4,TRBD2,TRBJ2-3,.,TGTGCCAGCAGTCCCTCCGGGACTAGCGCAGATACGCAGTATTTT,CASSPSGTSADTQYF
14,TRBV2,.,TRBJ1-6,.,TGTGCCAGCAGTGAAGATGTCAGAAATTCACCCCTCCACTTT,CASSEDVRNSPLHF
15,TRBV6-1,TRBD2,TRBJ2-1,.,TGTGCCAGCAGTTCCCCCCAGCGGGAGGGCCCTGAGCAGTTCTTC,CASSSPQREGPEQFF
12,TRBV21-1,.,TRBJ2-7,few,TGTGCCAGCACCTGGAGCTCCTACGAGCAGTACTTC,CASTWSSYEQYF
15,TRBV7-9,.,TRBJ1-5,.,TGTGCCAGCAGCGAAACAGGGAGTAGCAATCAGCCCCAGCATTTT,CASSETGSSNQPQHF
16,TRBV19,.,TRBJ2-3,.,TGTGCCAGTAGTATCGGCACCCTGTTTCCCACAGATACGCAGTATTTT,CASSIGTLFPTDTQYF
16,TRBV5-1,TRBD2,TRBJ2-1,.,TGCGCCAGCAGCCCGGGACTAGCGGGTATCTACAATGAGCAGTTCTTC,CASSPGLAGIYNEQFF
15,TRBV27,TRBD2,TRBJ2-1,.,TGTGCCAGCAGTTCCCTGTTAGCGGGAGGTAATGAGCAGTTCTTC,CASSSLLAGGNEQFF
13,TRBV2,.,TRBJ1-2,.,TGTGCCAGCAGTGAAGGGGGGAACTATGGCTACACCTTC,CASSEGGNYGYTF
13,TRBV2,.,TRBJ2-1,.,TGTGCCAGCAGGGCGTTCATTGGCAATGAGCAGTTCTTC,CASRAFIGNEQFF
14,TRBV7-2,.,TRBJ2-5,.,TGTGCCAGCAGCTTTGGTAATCGAGGAGAGACCCAGTACTTC,CASSFGNRGETQYF
15,TRBV28,TRBD2,TRBJ2-4,.,TGTGCCAGCAGCGTTAGCGGGGCGATGAAAAACATTCAGTACTTC,CASSVSGAMKNIQYF
13,TRBV10-3,.,TRBJ2-2,.,TGTGCCATCAGTGGGGGAGGCACCGGGGAGCTGTTTTTT,CAISGGGTGELFF
16,TRBV19,.,TRBJ2-1,.,TGTGCCAGTAGTACCCTTGGCGGGACTGGGTACAATGAGCAGTTCTTC,CASSTLGGTGYNEQFF
13,TRBV6-1,.,TRBJ2-7,.,TGTGCCAGCAGTAAGACACAAACCTACGAGCAGTACTTC,CASSKTQTYEQYF